A selection of T cell receptor beta chains follows, all from one sample in a study of cytomegalovirus exposure and HLA in healthy donors. Profiled with immunoSEQ multiplex PCR; TCRdb holds only in-frame clones, not every one. The sample includes 150,000 or so clones, just under 80% of them seen just once. The sequencing sample was made of PBMCs. The receptors derive from a man aged 18 to 30 in good health and CMV-seropositive. CDR3s include the opening cysteine and the closing phenylalanine or tryptophan. Each record gives: CDR3 DNA, CDR3 protein, V gene, clone size, J gene, D gene. The D gene is left open where the match is weak. The size of a clone is reported for some rows only, either as once, few or many, or as a class for expanded clones.

DNA: TGTGCCAGTAGTTTAGCAGGGTCAGGAGTCCAAGAGACCCAGTACTTC; CDR3: CASSLAGSGVQETQYF; V: TRBV19; size: few; J: TRBJ2-5; D: -
DNA: TGTGCCAGCAGCTTAAGGTGGGACAGGACCTACGAGCAGTACTTC; CDR3: CASSLRWDRTYEQYF; V: TRBV7-4; size: once; J: TRBJ2-7; D: TRBD1
DNA: TGTGCCAGCAGTTTGAATCGGGTTCTCCCTGGGAGCAATCAGCCCCAGCATTTT; CDR3: CASSLNRVLPGSNQPQHF; V: TRBV28; size: few; J: TRBJ1-5; D: -
DNA: TGCGCCAGCAGCCAAGGTGGAGGCGAGCAGTACTTC; CDR3: CASSQGGGEQYF; V: TRBV4-1; size: once; J: TRBJ2-7; D: -
DNA: TGTGCCAGCCCTCGGGACAGAATTACCGGGGAGCTGTTTTTT; CDR3: CASPRDRITGELFF; V: TRBV6-1; size: -; J: TRBJ2-2; D: TRBD1
DNA: TGTGCCAGCAGCGTCGGGGGGGCTACTGAAGCTTTCTTT; CDR3: CASSVGGATEAFF; V: TRBV9; size: -; J: TRBJ1-1; D: -
DNA: TGCGCCAGCAGTGAGTCGACGGTGGGGCTGGGGACTGAAGCTTTCTTT; CDR3: CASSESTVGLGTEAFF; V: TRBV10-2; size: -; J: TRBJ1-1; D: -
DNA: TGCGCCAGCAGAAAACAGGGGAACTATGGCTACACCTTC; CDR3: CASRKQGNYGYTF; V: TRBV5-1; size: few; J: TRBJ1-2; D: TRBD1
DNA: TGTGCCAGCAGCTCCTTGAGCGGAGGAACTGAAGCTTTCTTT; CDR3: CASSSLSGGTEAFF; V: TRBV7-2; size: -; J: TRBJ1-1; D: -
DNA: TGTGCCAGCAGCCTGTTGGGGGGACTAGCGGGCCGAGAGCAGTTCTTC; CDR3: CASSLLGGLAGREQFF; V: TRBV7-9; size: -; J: TRBJ2-1; D: TRBD2
DNA: TGTGCCAGCAGCCAGGATGACCGGGGTCACGAAGGTTATGAGCAGTTCTTC; CDR3: CASSQDDRGHEGYEQFF; V: TRBV4-2; size: -; J: TRBJ2-1; D: -
DNA: TGTGCCAGCAGTGAAGAGCGGAACGCCTACGAGCAGTACTTC; CDR3: CASSEERNAYEQYF; V: TRBV2; size: -; J: TRBJ2-7; D: -
DNA: TGTGCCAGCAGCCCGGGACAGGGGGGTGGCGATGAGCAGTTCTTC; CDR3: CASSPGQGGGDEQFF; V: TRBV7-9; size: -; J: TRBJ2-1; D: TRBD1
DNA: TGTGCCAGCAGTGAAGCGGGAGTGACAGATACGCAGTATTTT; CDR3: CASSEAGVTDTQYF; V: TRBV6-4; size: -; J: TRBJ2-3; D: TRBD2
DNA: TGTGCCAGCAGCTTGCGGGGGGCGCAAGAGCAGTACTTC; CDR3: CASSLRGAQEQYF; V: TRBV5-4; size: once; J: TRBJ2-7; D: -
DNA: TGTGCCATCAGTGACGTGGGGGGGCCTGGCACCGGGGAGCTGTTTTTT; CDR3: CAISDVGGPGTGELFF; V: TRBV10-3; size: -; J: TRBJ2-2; D: -